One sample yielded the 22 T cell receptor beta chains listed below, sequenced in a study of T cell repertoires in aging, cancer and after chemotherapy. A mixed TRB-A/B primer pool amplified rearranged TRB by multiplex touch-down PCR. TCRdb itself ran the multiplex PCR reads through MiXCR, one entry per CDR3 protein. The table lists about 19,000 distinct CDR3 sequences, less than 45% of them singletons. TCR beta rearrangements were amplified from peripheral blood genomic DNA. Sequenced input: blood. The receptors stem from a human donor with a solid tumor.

The CDR3 reads CASSGLQDEQYF. The CDR3 DNA sequence: TGCGCCAGCAGCGGCCTTCAAGACGAGCAGTACTTC. The rearrangement joins TRBV5-1 to TRBJ2-7, with D uncertain. CDR1 SGHRS and CDR2 YFSETQ come from the germline V gene. V lost 4 bases to trimming and J lost 5 bases, with 10 bases between them. This CDR3 has 12 residues.

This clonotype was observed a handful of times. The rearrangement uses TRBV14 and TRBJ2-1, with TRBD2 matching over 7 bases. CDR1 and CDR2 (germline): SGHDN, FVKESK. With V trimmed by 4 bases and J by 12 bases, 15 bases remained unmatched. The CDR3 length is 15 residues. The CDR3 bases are TGTGCCAGCAGCCTGGGCCCCGGGGCTGGCGGGGGGCAGTTCTTC. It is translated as CASSLGPGAGGGQFF.

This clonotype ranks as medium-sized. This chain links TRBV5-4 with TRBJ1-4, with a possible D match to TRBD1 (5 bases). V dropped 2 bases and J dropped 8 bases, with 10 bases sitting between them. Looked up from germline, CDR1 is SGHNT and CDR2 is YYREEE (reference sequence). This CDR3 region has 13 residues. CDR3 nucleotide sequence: TGTGCCAGCAGCTTTTGGGGCGGGGAAAAACTGTTTTTT. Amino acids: CASSFWGGEKLFF.

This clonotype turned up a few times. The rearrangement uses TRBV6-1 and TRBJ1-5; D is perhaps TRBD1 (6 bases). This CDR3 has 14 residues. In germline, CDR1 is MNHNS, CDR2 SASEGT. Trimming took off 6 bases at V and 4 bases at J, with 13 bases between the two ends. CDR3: CASSPDSSNQPQHF. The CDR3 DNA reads TGTGCCAGCAGCCCGGACAGTTCAAATCAGCCCCAGCATTTT.

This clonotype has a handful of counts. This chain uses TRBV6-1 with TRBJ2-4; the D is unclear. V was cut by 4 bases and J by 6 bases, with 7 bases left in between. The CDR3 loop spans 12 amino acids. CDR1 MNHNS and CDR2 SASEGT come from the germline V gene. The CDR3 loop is CASSVRLNIQYF. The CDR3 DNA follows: TGTGCCAGCAGTGTCAGGCTAAACATTCAGTACTTC.

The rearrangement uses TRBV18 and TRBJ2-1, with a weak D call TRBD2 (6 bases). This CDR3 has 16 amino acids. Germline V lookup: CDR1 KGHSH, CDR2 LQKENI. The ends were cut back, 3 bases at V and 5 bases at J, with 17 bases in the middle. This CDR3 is CASSPRDPRSNNEQFF. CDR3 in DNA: TGTGCCAGCTCACCGCGGGACCCCAGGTCGAACAATGAGCAGTTCTTC.

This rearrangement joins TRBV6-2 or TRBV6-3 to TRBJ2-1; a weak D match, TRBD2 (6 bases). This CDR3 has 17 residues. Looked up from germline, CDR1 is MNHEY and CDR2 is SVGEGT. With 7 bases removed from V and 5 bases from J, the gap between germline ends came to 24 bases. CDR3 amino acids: CASIQGRGLLTHNEQFF. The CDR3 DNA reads TGTGCCAGCATCCAAGGCCGGGGACTTCTAACCCACAATGAGCAGTTCTTC.

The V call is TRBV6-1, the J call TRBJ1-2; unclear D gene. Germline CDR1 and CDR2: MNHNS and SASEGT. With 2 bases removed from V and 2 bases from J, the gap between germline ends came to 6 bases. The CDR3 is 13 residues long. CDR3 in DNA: TGTGCCAGCAGTGAACCGGGAAACTATGGCTACACCTTC. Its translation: CASSEPGNYGYTF.

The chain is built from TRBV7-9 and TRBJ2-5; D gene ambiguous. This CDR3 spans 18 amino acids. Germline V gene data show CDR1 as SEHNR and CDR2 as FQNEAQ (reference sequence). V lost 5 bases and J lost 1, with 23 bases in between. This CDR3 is CASSQILERRRLQETQYF. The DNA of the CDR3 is TGTGCCAGCAGCCAAATACTGGAACGGCGGCGTCTCCAAGAGACCCAGTACTTC.

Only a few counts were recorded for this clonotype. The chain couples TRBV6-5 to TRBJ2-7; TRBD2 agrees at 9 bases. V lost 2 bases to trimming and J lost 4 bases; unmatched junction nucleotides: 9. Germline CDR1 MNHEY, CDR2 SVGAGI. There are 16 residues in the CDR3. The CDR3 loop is CASSYAGGTSSYEQYF. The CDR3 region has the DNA TGTGCCAGCAGTTACGCTGGTGGGACTAGCTCGTACGAGCAGTACTTC.

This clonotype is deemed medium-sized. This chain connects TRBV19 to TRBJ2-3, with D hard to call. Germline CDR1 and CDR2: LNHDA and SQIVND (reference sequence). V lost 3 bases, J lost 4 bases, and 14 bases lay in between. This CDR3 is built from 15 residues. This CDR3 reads CASSIGQDGADTQYF. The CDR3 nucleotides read TGTGCCAGTAGTATCGGGCAGGATGGGGCAGATACGCAGTATTTT.

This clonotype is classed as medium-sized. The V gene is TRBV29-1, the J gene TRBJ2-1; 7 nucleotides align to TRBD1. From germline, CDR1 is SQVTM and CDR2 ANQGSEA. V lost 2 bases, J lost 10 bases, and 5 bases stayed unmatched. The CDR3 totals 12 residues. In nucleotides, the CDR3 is TGCAGCGTTGAACTCAAGGGGGCGGAGCAGTTCTTC. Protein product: CSVELKGAEQFF.

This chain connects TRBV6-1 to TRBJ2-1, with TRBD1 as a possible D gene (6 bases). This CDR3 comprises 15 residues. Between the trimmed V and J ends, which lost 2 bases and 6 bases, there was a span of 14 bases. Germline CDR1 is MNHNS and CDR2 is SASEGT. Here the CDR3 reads CASSEIGGEGNEQFF. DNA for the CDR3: TGTGCCAGCAGTGAAATTGGGGGCGAAGGCAATGAGCAGTTCTTC.

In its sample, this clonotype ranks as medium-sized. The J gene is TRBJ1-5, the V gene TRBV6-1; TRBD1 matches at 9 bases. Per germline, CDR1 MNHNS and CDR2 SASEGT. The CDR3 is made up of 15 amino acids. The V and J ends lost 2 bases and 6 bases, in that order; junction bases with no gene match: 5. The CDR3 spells CASSEKGTGSQPQHF. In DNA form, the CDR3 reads TGTGCCAGCAGTGAAAAGGGGACAGGGTCTCAGCCCCAGCATTTT.

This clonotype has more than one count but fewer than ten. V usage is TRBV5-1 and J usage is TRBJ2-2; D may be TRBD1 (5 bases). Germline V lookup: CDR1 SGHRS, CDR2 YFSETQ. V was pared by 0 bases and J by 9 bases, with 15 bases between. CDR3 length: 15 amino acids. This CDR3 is CASSLEGQPARELFF. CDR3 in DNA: TGCGCCAGCAGCTTGGAGGGGCAGCCCGCCAGGGAGCTGTTTTTT.

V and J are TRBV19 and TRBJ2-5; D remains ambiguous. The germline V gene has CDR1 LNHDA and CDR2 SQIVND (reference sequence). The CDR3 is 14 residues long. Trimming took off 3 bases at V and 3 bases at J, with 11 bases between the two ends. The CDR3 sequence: CASSISRTEETQYF. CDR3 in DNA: TGTGCCAGTAGTATCTCTAGAACTGAAGAGACCCAGTACTTC.

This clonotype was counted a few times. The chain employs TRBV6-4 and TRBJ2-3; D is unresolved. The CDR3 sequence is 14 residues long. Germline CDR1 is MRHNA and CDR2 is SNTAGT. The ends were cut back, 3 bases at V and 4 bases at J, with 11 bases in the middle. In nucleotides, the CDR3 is TGTGCCAGCAGTGAGTTTGCGGAAGCAGATACGCAGTATTTT. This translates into CASSEFAEADTQYF.

In DNA, the CDR3 is TGTGCCACCAGCATAGCCGAGACGAGAAGTCAGCATTTT. Translated: CATSIAETRSQHF. V and J are TRBV15 and TRBJ1-5, with D unclear. CDR3 length equals 13 residues. V was clipped by 4 bases and J by 13 bases, with 17 bases between them. CDR1 is LNHNV and CDR2 is YYDKDF in the germline V gene (reference sequence).

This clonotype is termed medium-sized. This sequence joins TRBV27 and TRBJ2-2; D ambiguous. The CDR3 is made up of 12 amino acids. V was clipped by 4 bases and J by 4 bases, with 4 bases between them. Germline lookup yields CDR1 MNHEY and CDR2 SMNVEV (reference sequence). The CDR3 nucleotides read TGTGCCAGCAGTTGGGGCACCGGGGAGCTGTTTTTT. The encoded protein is CASSWGTGELFF.

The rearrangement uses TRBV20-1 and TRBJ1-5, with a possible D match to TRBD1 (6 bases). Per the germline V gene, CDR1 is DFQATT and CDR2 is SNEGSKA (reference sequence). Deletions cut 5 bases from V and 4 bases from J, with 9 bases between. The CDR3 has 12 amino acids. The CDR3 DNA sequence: TGCAGTGCTGCTACAGGGAATCAGCCCCAGCATTTT. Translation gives CSAATGNQPQHF.

In DNA form, the CDR3 reads TGTGCCAGCAGCGGGACAGGGTCCGGGGGGACCCAGTACTTC. This sequence encodes CASSGTGSGGTQYF. The V and J genes are TRBV9 and TRBJ2-5, with 8 positions matching TRBD1. Per the germline V gene, CDR1 is SGDLS and CDR2 is YYNGEE. The J segment lost 7 bases and the V segment lost 3 bases, leaving 8 bases of the junction unmatched. The CDR3 contains 14 residues.

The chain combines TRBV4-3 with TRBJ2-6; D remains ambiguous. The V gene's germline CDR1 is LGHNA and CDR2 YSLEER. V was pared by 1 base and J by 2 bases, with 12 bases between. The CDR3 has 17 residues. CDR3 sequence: CASSQVGSTTGANVLTF. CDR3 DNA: TGCGCCAGCAGCCAAGTCGGCAGCACCACTGGGGCCAACGTCCTGACTTTC.